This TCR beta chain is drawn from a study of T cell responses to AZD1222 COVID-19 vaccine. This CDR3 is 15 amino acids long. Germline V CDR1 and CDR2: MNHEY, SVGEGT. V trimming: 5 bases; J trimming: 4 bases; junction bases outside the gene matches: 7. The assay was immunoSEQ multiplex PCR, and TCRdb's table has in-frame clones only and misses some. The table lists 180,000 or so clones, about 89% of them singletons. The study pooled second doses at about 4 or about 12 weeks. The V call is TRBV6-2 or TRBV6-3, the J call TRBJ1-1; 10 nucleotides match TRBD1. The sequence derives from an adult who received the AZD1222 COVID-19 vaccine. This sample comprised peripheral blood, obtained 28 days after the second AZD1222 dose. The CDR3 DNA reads TGTGCCAGCAGTCGACAGGGGGCGTCAGTCACTGAAGCTTTCTTT. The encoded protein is CASSRQGASVTEAFF.